One sample yielded the 6 T cell receptor beta chains listed below, sequenced in a study of blood T cells in healthy people across ages. A second PCR of roughly 6 to 12 cycles used a sample-barcoded 5' primer and a J-beta primer mix. MiXCR was run by TCRdb on the 5' RACE reads, yielding one entry per CDR3 protein. The sample lists 600,000 to 1,000,000 distinct CDR3 sequences, over 45% occurring once. Sequencing was performed on blood. The source of these receptors is a man aged 30 to 39 in good health.

The J gene is TRBJ2-5, the V gene TRBV30; 9 bases are a match to TRBD2. Looked up from germline, CDR1 is GTSNPN and CDR2 is SVGIG (reference sequence). This CDR3 region has 14 residues. After removal of 1 base from V and 6 bases from J, the junction contained 6 bases not matched to a gene. For the CDR3, the DNA is TGTGCCTGGAGTGGCGGGGGGGCTCGGAAGACCCAGTACTTC. Translation: CAWSGGGARKTQYF.

The genes are TRBV6-1 and TRBJ2-7; TRBD1 matches 7 bases. The V segment lost 4 bases and the J segment 2 bases; nucleotides outside the gene matches: 5. The CDR3 is made up of 14 amino acids. Germline loops: CDR1 MNHNS, CDR2 SASEGT. The CDR3 loop reads CASSVRDRTYEQYF. In DNA form, the CDR3 reads TGTGCCAGCAGTGTCCGGGACAGAACCTACGAGCAGTACTTC.

This CDR3 reads CSARGLSQETQYF. Written as DNA, the CDR3 is TGCAGCGCACGCGGACTCTCCCAAGAGACCCAGTACTTC. The chain joins TRBV29-1 to TRBJ2-5, with D tentatively TRBD2 (5 bases). Per the germline V gene, CDR1 is SQVTM and CDR2 is ANQGSEA. The CDR3 runs to 13 residues. The germline V and J ends were trimmed by 7 bases and 1 base, with 13 bases remaining between them. The full variable domain, rest sourced from reference TRBV29-1 and TRBJ2-5, is SAVISQKPSRDICQRGTSLTIQCQVDSQVTMMFWYRQQPGQSLTLIATANQGSEATYESGFVIDKFPISRPNLTFSTLTVSNMSPEDSSIYLCSARGLSQETQYFGPGTRLLVL.

The chain recombines TRBV20-1 with TRBJ1-1; D is perhaps TRBD1 (5 bases). The CDR3 has 13 residues. The V gene lost 5 bases and the J gene lost 8 bases, with 18 bases spanning the gap. Germline V gene lookup returns CDR1 DFQATT and CDR2 SNEGSKA (reference sequence). CDR3 sequence: CSASGSAWGEAFF. The CDR3, as DNA: TGCAGTGCTTCCGGATCGGCTTGGGGGGAAGCTTTCTTT.

This clonotype was picked up a small number of times. The CDR3 loop reads CATSDVGGYTF. The DNA of the CDR3 is TGTGCCACCAGTGACGTGGGGGGCTACACCTTC. The chain recombines TRBV24-1 with TRBJ1-2; D remains ambiguous. Germline CDR1 and CDR2: KGHDR and SFDVKD. Deletions cut 4 bases from V and 8 bases from J, with 7 bases between. The CDR3 consists of 11 residues.

This clonotype has just a few counts. The V gene is TRBV6-2 or TRBV6-3, the J gene TRBJ2-7; a possible D gene is TRBD1 (5 bases). V gave up 4 bases and J gave up 1 base, with 11 bases separating them. Germline CDR1 and CDR2: MNHEY and SVGEGT. The CDR3 length is 14 residues. The CDR3 reads CASSSLDRSYEQYF. CDR3 in DNA: TGTGCCAGCAGTTCCCTCGACAGATCCTACGAGCAGTACTTC.